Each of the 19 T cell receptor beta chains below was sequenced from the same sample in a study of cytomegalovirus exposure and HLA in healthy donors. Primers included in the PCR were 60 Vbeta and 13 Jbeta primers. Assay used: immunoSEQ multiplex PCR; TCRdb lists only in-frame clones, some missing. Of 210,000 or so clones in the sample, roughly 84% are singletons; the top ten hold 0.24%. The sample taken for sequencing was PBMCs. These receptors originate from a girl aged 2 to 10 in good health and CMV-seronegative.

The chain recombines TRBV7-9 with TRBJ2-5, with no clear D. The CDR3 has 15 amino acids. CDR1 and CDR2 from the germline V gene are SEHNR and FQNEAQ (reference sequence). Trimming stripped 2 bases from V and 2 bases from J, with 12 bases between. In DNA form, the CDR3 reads TGTGCCAGCAGCTTAAAGGCAGCGCCACAAGAGACCCAGTACTTC. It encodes CASSLKAAPQETQYF. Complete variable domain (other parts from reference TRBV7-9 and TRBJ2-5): DTGVSQNPRHKITKRGQNVTFRCDPISEHNRLYWYRQTLGQGPEFLTYFQNEAQLEKSRLLSDRFSAERPKGSFSTLEIQRTEQGDSAMYLCASSLKAAPQETQYFGPGTRLLVL.

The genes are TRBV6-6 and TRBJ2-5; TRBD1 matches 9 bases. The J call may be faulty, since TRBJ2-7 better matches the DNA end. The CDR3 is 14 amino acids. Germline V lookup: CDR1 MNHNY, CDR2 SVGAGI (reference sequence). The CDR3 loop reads CASRDRGRAYEQYF. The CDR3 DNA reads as TGTGCCAGCAGAGACAGGGGGAGGGCCTACGAGCAGTACTTC.

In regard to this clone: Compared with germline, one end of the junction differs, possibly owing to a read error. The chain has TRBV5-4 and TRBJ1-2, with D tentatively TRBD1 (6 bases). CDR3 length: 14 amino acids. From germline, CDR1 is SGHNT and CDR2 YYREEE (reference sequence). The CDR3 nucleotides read TGTGCTAGCAAGGTCGAGGGGGTTAAGTATGGCTACACCTTC. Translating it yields CASKVEGVKYGYTF.

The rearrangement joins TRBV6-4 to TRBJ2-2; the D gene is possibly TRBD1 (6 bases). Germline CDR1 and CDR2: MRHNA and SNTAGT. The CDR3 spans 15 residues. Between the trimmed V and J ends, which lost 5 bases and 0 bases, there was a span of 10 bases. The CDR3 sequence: CASSRQASNTGELFF. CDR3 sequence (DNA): TGTGCCAGCAGTCGACAGGCTTCGAACACCGGGGAGCTGTTTTTT.

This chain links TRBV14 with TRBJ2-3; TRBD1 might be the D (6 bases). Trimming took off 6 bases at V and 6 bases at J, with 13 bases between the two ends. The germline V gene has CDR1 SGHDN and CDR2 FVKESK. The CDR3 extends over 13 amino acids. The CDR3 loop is CASSRDIDDTQYF. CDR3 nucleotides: TGTGCCAGCAGTCGGGACATAGACGATACGCAGTATTTT.

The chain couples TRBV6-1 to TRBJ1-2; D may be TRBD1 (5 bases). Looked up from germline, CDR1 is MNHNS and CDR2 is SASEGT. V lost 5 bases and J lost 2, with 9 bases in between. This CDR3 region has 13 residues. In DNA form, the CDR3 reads TGTGCCAGCAGTAGGACATCGAACTATGGCTACACCTTC. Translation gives CASSRTSNYGYTF.

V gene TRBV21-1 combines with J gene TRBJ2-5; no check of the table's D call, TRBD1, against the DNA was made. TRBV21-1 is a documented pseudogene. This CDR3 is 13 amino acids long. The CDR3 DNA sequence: TGTGCCAGCAGCATCCAGGTCACAAAGACCCAGTACTTC. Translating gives CASSIQVTKTQYF.

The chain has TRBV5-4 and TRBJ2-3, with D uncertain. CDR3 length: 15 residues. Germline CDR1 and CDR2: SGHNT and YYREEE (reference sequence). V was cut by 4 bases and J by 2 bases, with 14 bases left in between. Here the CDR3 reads CASSHVDITTDTQYF. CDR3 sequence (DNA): TGTGCCAGCAGCCATGTAGATATAACCACAGATACGCAGTATTTT.

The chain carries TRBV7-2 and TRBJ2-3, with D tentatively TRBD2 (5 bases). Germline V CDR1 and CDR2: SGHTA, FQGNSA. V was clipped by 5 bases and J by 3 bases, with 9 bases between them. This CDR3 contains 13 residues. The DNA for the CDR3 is TGTGCCAGCAGCCCCCGGACTACAGATACGCAGTATTTT. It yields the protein CASSPRTTDTQYF.

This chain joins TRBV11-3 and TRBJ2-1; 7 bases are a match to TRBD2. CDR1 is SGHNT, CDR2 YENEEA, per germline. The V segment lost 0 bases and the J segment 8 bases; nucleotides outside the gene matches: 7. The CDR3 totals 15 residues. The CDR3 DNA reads TGTGCCAGCAGCTTAGAAGCGGGATCAGTCCATGAGCAGTTCTTC. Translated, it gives CASSLEAGSVHEQFF.

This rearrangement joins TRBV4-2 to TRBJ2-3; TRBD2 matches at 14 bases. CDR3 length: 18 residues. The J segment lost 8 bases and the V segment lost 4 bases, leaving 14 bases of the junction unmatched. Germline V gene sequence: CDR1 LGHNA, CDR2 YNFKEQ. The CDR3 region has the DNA TGTGCCAGCAGCCTTCCCATGGGGACTAGCGGGGGCATAGTTACGCAGTATTTT. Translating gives CASSLPMGTSGGIVTQYF.

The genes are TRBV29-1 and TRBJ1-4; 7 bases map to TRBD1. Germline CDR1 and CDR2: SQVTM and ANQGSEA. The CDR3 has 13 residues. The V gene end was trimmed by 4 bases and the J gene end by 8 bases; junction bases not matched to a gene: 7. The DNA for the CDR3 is TGCAGCGTTGGAAGGGGGCTATCCGAAAAACTGTTTTTT. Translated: CSVGRGLSEKLFF.

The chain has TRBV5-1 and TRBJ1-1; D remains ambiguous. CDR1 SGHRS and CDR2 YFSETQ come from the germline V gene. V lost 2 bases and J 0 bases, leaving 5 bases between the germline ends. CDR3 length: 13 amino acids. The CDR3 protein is CASSFRVNTEAFF. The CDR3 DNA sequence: TGCGCCAGCAGCTTTCGGGTGAACACTGAAGCTTTCTTT.

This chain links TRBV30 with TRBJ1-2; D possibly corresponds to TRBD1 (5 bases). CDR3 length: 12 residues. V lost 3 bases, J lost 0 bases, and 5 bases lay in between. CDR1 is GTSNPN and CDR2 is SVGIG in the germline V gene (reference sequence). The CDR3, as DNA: TGTGCCTGGAGGGGGCCTAACTATGGCTACACCTTC. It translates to CAWRGPNYGYTF. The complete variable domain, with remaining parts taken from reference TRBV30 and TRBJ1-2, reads SQTIHQWPATLVQPVGSPLSLECTVEGTSNPNLYWYRQAAGRGLQLLFYSVGIGQISSEVPQNLSASRPQDRQFILSSKKLLLSDSGFYLCAWRGPNYGYTFGSGTRLTVV.

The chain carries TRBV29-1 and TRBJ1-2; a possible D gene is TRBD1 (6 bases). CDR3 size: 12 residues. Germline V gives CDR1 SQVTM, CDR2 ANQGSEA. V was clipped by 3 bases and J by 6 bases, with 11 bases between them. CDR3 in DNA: TGCAGCGTTGATTACAGGGAGAATGGCTACACCTTC. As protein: CSVDYRENGYTF. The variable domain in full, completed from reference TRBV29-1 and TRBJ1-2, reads SAVISQKPSRDICQRGTSLTIQCQVDSQVTMMFWYRQQPGQSLTLIATANQGSEATYESGFVIDKFPISRPNLTFSTLTVSNMSPEDSSIYLCSVDYRENGYTFGSGTRLTVV.

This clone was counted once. The CDR3 loop is CASRELAGGPDEQFF. The CDR3 DNA reads TGTGCCAGCCGGGAACTAGCGGGAGGGCCGGATGAGCAGTTCTTC. This chain uses TRBV27 with TRBJ2-1, with 13 bases matching TRBD2. Unmatched junction bases numbered 9, after V lost 8 bases and J lost 8 bases. The CDR3 is 15 amino acids. From germline, CDR1 is MNHEY and CDR2 SMNVEV (reference sequence).

The CDR3 nucleotides are TGCGCCAGCAGCTTGTACAGGGGGCAGGGCGGGGAGCTGTTTTTT. Protein: CASSLYRGQGGELFF. The V call is TRBV5-1, the J call TRBJ2-2, with 9 bases matching TRBD1. Trimming cost V 1 base and J 7 bases; bases outside gene matches: 5. CDR1 and CDR2 (germline): SGHRS, YFSETQ. The CDR3 is 15 amino acids.

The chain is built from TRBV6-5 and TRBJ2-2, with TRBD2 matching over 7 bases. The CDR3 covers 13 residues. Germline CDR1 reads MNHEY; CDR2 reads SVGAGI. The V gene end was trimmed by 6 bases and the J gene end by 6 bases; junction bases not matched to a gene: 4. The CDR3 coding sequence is TGTGCCAGCAGCATGACTAGCCCCGGGGAGCTGTTTTTT. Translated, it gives CASSMTSPGELFF.

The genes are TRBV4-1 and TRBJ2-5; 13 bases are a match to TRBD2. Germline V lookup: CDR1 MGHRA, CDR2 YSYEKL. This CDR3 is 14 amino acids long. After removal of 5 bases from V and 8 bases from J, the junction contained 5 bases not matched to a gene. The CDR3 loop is CASSFGTSGATQYF. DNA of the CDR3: TGCGCCAGCAGCTTCGGGACTAGCGGGGCTACCCAGTACTTC.